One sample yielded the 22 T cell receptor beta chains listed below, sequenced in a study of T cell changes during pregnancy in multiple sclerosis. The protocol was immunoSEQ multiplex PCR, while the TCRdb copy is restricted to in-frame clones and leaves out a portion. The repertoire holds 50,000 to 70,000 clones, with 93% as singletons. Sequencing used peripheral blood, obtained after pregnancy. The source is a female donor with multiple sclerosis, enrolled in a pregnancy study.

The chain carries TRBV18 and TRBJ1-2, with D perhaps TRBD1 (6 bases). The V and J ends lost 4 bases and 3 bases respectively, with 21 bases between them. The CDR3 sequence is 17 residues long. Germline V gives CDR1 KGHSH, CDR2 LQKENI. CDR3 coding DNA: TGTGCCAGCTCACGAGAGTCCTTTCCAGGGGCGGACTATGGCTACACCTTC. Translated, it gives CASSRESFPGADYGYTF.

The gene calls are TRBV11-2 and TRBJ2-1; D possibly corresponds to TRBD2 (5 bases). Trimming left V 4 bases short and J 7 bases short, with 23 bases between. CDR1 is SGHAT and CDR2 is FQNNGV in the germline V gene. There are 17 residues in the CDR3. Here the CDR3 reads CASSSASGKLMGNEQFF. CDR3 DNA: TGTGCCAGCAGCTCAGCCTCCGGGAAATTAATGGGGAATGAGCAGTTCTTC.

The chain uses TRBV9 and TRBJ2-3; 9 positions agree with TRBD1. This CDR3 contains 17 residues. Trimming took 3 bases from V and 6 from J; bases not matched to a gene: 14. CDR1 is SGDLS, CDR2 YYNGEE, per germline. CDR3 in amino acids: CASSAKIPGQGMDTQYF. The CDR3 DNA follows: TGTGCCAGCAGCGCTAAGATCCCGGGACAGGGCATGGATACGCAGTATTTT.

The CDR3: CASSGDGLAGGETQYF. CDR3 DNA: TGTGCCAGCAGCGGAGACGGACTAGCGGGAGGAGAGACCCAGTACTTC. This chain links TRBV7-2 with TRBJ2-5; 14 nucleotides line up with TRBD2. Germline-derived CDR1 and CDR2 are SGHTA and FQGNSA. The length of the CDR3 is 16 residues. V shed 5 bases, J shed 4 bases, and the junction held 6 bases outside the gene matches.

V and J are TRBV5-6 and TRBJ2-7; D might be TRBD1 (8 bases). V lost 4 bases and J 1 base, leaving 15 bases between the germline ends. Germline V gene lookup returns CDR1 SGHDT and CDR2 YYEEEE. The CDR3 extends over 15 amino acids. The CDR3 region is CASSEDRGGSYEQYF. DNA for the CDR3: TGTGCCAGCAGCGAAGACAGGGGAGGGTCCTACGAGCAGTACTTC.

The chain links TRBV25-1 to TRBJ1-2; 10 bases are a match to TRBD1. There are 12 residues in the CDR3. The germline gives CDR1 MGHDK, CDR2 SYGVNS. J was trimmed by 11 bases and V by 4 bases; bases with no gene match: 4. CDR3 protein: CASSGDRGGYTF. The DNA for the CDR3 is TGTGCCAGCAGTGGGGACAGGGGTGGTTACACCTTC.

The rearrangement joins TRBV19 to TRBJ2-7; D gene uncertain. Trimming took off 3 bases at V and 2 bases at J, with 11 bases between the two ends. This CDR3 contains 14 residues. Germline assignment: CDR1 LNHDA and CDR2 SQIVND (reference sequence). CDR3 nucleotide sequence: TGTGCCAGTAGTATTGACACCTTAACCTACGAGCAGTACTTC. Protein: CASSIDTLTYEQYF.

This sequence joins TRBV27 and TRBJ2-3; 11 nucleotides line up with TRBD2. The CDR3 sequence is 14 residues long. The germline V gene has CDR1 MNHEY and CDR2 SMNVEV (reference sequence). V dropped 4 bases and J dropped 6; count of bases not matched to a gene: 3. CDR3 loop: CASSSRLAGDTQYF. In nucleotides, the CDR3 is TGTGCCAGCAGTTCCCGACTAGCGGGGGATACGCAGTATTTT.

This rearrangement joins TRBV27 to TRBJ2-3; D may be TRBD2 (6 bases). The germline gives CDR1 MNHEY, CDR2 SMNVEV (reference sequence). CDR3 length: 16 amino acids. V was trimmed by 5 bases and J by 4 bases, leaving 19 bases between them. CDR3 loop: CASSHLALEGPDTQYF. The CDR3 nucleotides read TGTGCCAGCAGTCATCTAGCGCTCGAGGGTCCAGATACGCAGTATTTT.

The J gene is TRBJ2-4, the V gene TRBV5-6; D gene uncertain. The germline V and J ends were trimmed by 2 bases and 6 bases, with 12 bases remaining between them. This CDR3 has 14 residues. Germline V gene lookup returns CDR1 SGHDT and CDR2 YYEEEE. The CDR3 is CASSFSLAINIQYF. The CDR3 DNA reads TGTGCCAGCAGCTTCTCGTTAGCTATAAACATTCAGTACTTC. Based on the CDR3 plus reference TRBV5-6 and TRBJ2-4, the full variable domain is DAGVTQSPTHLIKTRGQQVTLRCSPKSGHDTVSWYQQALGQGPQFIFQYYEEEERQRGNFPDRFSGHQFPNYSSELNVNALLLGDSALYLCASSFSLAINIQYFGAGTRLSVL.

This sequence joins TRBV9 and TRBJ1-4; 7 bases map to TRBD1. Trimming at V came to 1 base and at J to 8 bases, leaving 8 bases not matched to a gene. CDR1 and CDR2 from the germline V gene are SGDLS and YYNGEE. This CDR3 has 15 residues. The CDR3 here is CASSVSDRANEKLFF. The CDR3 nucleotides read TGTGCCAGCAGCGTAAGTGACAGGGCAAACGAAAAACTGTTTTTT.

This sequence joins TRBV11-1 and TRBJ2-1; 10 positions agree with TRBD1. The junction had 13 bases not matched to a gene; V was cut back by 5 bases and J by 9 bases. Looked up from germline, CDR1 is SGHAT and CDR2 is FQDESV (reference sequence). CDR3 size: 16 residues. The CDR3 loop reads CASSQPGQGFGGEQFF. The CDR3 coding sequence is TGTGCCAGCAGCCAGCCGGGACAGGGGTTTGGTGGTGAGCAGTTCTTC.

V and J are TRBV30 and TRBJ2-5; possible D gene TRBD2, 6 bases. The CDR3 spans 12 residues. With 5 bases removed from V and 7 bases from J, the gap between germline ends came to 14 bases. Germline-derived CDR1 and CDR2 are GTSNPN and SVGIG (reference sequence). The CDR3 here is CAWRRDSGTQYF. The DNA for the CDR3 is TGTGCCTGGCGAAGGGACTCGGGGACCCAGTACTTC.

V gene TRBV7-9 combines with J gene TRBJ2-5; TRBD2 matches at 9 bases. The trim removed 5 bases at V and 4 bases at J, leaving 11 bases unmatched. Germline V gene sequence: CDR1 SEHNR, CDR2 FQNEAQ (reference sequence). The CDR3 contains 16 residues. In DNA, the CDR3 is TGTGCCAGCAGCCCAATTATCGCGGGAGGGGGAGAGACCCAGTACTTC. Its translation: CASSPIIAGGGETQYF.

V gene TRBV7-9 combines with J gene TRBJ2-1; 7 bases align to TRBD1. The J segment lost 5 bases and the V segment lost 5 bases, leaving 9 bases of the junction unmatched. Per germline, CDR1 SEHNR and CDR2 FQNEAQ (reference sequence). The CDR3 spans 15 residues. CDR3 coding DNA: TGTGCCAGCAGCCCACTTAAAACAGGGGACAATGAGCAGTTCTTC. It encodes CASSPLKTGDNEQFF.

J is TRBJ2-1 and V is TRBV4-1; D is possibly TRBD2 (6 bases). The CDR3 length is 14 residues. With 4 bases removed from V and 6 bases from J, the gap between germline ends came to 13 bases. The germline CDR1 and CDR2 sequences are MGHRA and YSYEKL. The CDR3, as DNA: TGCGCCAGCAGCCTTCTAGCGCAGACCAATGAGCAGTTCTTC. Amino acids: CASSLLAQTNEQFF.

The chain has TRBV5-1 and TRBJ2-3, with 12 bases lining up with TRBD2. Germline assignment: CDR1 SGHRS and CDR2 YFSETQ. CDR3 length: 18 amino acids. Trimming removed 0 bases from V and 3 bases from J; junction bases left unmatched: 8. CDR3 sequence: CASSLDLAGGPKTDTQYF. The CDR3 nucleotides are TGCGCCAGCAGCTTGGATCTAGCGGGAGGGCCGAAGACAGATACGCAGTATTTT.

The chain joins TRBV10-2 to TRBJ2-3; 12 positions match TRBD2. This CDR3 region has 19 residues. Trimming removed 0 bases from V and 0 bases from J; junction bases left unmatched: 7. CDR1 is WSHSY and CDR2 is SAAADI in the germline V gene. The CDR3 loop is CASSESLAGGRASTDTQYF. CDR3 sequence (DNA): TGCGCCAGCAGTGAGTCGCTAGCGGGAGGGCGTGCTAGCACAGATACGCAGTATTTT.

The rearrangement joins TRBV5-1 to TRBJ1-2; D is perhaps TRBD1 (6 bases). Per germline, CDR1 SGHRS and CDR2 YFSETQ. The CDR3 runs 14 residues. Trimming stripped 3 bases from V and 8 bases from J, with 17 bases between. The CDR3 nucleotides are TGCGCCAGCAGCTCGCCGGGTTCGGGGGGCGGCTACACCTTC. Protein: CASSSPGSGGGYTF.

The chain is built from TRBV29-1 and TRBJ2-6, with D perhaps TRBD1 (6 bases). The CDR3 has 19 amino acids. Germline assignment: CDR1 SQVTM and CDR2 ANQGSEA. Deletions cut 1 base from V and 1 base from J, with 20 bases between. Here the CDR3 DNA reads TGCAGCGTTGAAGTAGTAACCGGTGGACAGAAATCTGGGGCCAACGTCCTGACTTTC. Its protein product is CSVEVVTGGQKSGANVLTF.

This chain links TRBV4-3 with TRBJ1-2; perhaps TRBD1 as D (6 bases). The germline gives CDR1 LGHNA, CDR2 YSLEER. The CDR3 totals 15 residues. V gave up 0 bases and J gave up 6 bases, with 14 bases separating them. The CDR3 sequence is CASSQDRNRANGYTF. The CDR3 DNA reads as TGCGCCAGCAGCCAAGATAGGAACAGGGCCAATGGCTACACCTTC.

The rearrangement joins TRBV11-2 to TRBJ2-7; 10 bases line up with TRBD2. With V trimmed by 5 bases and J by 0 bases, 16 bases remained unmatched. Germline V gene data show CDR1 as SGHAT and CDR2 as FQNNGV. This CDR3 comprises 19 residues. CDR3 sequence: CASSAHPLILAGDSYEQYF. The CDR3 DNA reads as TGTGCCAGCAGCGCCCACCCGCTAATTCTAGCGGGGGACTCCTACGAGCAGTACTTC.